The 7 T cell receptor beta chains presented below share a single source sample, sequenced in a study of T-cell reconstitution after alpha-beta-depleted transplantation in children. As it was prepared, the TCRbeta library received unique molecular identifiers. TCRdb redid the calling of the PCR reads with MiXCR, one entry per CDR3 protein. This table has 750,000 to 950,000 distinct CDR3 sequences, 16% appearing once. The sample in question was PBMCs, mostly from graft donor cells, obtained 360 days after TCRalphabeta/CD19-depleted stem cell transplant. These receptors originate from a male patient younger than 18 who had a stem cell transplant for acute lymphoblastic leukemia, so the T cells may come from the graft donor.

The chain couples TRBV12-3 or TRBV12-4 to TRBJ2-2, with TRBD2 identical over 9 bases. This CDR3 has 15 amino acids. Trimming took 0 bases from V and 7 from J; bases not matched to a gene: 3. CDR3 region: CASSLASGRFGELFF. The CDR3 region has the DNA TGTGCCAGCAGTTTAGCTAGCGGGAGATTCGGGGAGCTGTTTTTT.

The V call is TRBV24-1, the J call TRBJ2-1, with D possibly matching TRBD1 (5 bases). The V gene lost 4 bases and the J gene lost 7 bases, with 13 bases spanning the gap. CDR1 is KGHDR and CDR2 is SFDVKD in the germline V gene. CDR3 length: 14 amino acids. The CDR3 region is CATSDPQGGNEQFF. The DNA of the CDR3 is TGTGCCACCAGTGACCCGCAGGGTGGGAATGAGCAGTTCTTC.

This sequence joins TRBV5-1 and TRBJ2-7, with TRBD2 matching over 12 bases. After removal of 4 bases from V and 4 bases from J, the junction contained 9 bases not matched to a gene. This CDR3 is built from 16 residues. Germline V CDR1 and CDR2: SGHRS, YFSETQ. The CDR3 sequence is CASSPLAGGPSYEQYF. The CDR3 bases are TGCGCCAGCAGCCCTCTAGCGGGAGGGCCCTCATACGAGCAGTACTTC.

This chain uses TRBV29-1 with TRBJ2-7; D is ambiguous. Trimming shortened V by 3 bases and J by 3 bases, and 9 bases separated the two germline ends. Germline-derived CDR1 and CDR2 are SQVTM and ANQGSEA. The CDR3 totals 12 residues. CDR3 sequence reads: CSVEHNLYEQYF. CDR3 DNA sequence: TGCAGCGTTGAGCACAACCTCTACGAGCAGTACTTC.

The chain uses TRBV2 and TRBJ2-7; maybe TRBD2 (5 bases). The CDR3 totals 11 residues. The V end lost 7 bases, the J end lost 4 bases, and 8 bases lay between the germline ends. The germline V gene encodes CDR1 SNHLY and CDR2 FYNNEI. CDR3 region: CASTRTYEQYF. CDR3 bases: TGTGCCAGCACTCGGACTTACGAGCAGTACTTC. The whole variable domain, remainder taken from reference TRBV2 and TRBJ2-7, is EPEVTQTPSHQVTQMGQEVILRCVPISNHLYFYWYRQILGQKVEFLVSFYNNEISEKSEIFDDQFSVERPDGSNFTLKIRSTKLEDSAMYFCASTRTYEQYFGPGTRLTVT.

The chain is built from TRBV11-2 and TRBJ1-4; maybe TRBD1 (6 bases). The germline V gene encodes CDR1 SGHAT and CDR2 FQNNGV. This CDR3 has 15 residues. The V end lost 5 bases, the J end lost 2 bases, and 12 bases lay between the germline ends. The CDR3 bases are TGTGCCAGCAGCGCGAACAGGGTTACTAATGAAAAACTGTTTTTT. This sequence encodes CASSANRVTNEKLFF.

The gene calls are TRBV28 and TRBJ2-5; D uncertain. The CDR3 has 15 amino acids. Germline-derived CDR1 and CDR2 are MDHEN and SYDVKM. V lost 5 bases and J 0 bases, leaving 13 bases between the germline ends. CDR3 in amino acids: CASSRLGTYQETQYF. The CDR3 bases are TGTGCCAGCAGTCGCCTGGGCACGTACCAAGAGACCCAGTACTTC.